A single sample gave rise to the 13 T cell receptor beta chains below, sequenced in a study of OX40 agonist ivuxolimab in advanced cancers. This table comes from immunoSEQ multiplex PCR, and its TCRdb copy is limited to in-frame clones, with some not included. Of more than 65,000 clones detected, approximately 92% appear once; the ten largest clones hold about 8.6%. The sample was CD4+ or CD8+ T cells sorted from blood, taken in a trial of the OX40 agonist ivuxolimab. The receptors here all came from an adult with an advanced solid tumor such as melanoma, head and neck, liver or kidney cancer.

This chain uses TRBV12-5 with TRBJ1-4, with 10 bases fitting TRBD1. The CDR3 extends over 14 amino acids. Germline V CDR1 and CDR2: LGHNT, FRNRAP. V shed 4 bases and J 8 bases; nucleotides not matched to a gene: 4. The DNA of the CDR3 is TGTGCTAGTGGTTCAGGGACAGGGGAGGAAAAACTGTTTTTT. As protein: CASGSGTGEEKLFF.

The table lists this clone with a count of one. J is TRBJ1-1 and V is TRBV29-1, with D perhaps matching TRBD1 (6 bases). V was pared by 7 bases and J by 6 bases, with 15 bases between. This CDR3 has 12 amino acids. Per germline, CDR1 SQVTM and CDR2 ANQGSEA. CDR3: CSALDSLAEAFF. In DNA, the CDR3 is TGCAGCGCCCTGGACAGTTTAGCTGAAGCTTTCTTT.

V gene TRBV11-1 combines with J gene TRBJ2-5; 11 bases are a match to TRBD2. V gave up 2 bases and J gave up 5 bases; unmatched junction bases: 7. This CDR3 spans 16 amino acids. The germline V gene has CDR1 SGHAT and CDR2 FQDESV (reference sequence). The CDR3 DNA is TGTGCCAGCAGCTTACTTAGCGGGGGGGCCGGGGAGACCCAGTACTTC. Translating gives CASSLLSGGAGETQYF.

The CDR3 loop is CASSTGPPSSYNSPLHF. In DNA, the CDR3 is TGTGCCAGCAGCACGGGACCGCCTAGCTCCTATAATTCACCCCTCCACTTT. The V gene is TRBV7-2, the J gene TRBJ1-6; TRBD1 might be the D (5 bases). V lost 5 bases and J 0 bases, leaving 14 bases between the germline ends. Germline values: CDR1 SGHTA, CDR2 FQGNSA. The CDR3 is 17 amino acids.

The chain joins TRBV5-1 to TRBJ1-2, with a tentative D call TRBD1 (5 bases). CDR1 is SGHRS, CDR2 YFSETQ, per germline. The V gene lost 0 bases and the J gene lost 7 bases, with 16 bases spanning the gap. This CDR3 is built from 15 residues. The CDR3 protein is CASSLVMRQGGGYTF. The DNA for the CDR3 is TGCGCCAGCAGCTTGGTGATGAGGCAGGGAGGTGGCTACACCTTC.

To note about this clone: This CDR3 is also generated by other DNA sequences in the sample. The V gene is TRBV7-9, the J gene TRBJ1-2, with 7 bases identical to TRBD1. The CDR3 is 14 amino acids. J lost 3 bases, V lost 1 base, and 2 bases had no gene match. Germline V lookup: CDR1 SEHNR, CDR2 FQNEAQ (reference sequence). CDR3 bases: TGTGCCAGCAGCTTAGGGCAGGGGGACTATGGCTACACCTTC. Its protein product is CASSLGQGDYGYTF.

The V gene is TRBV6-5, the J gene TRBJ1-6, with D unclear. Deletions cut 2 bases from V and 8 bases from J, with 10 bases between. Germline-derived CDR1 and CDR2 are MNHEY and SVGAGI. The CDR3 is 14 residues long. CDR3 DNA: TGTGCCAGCAGTTACGGGTCCAGCCATTCACCCCTCCACTTT. This codes for CASSYGSSHSPLHF.

This clone was seen only once. For the CDR3, the DNA is TGCGCCAGCAGCCAAGGGGCGCCAGCGGGGAGCACAGATACGCAGTATTTT. Protein sequence: CASSQGAPAGSTDTQYF. The rearrangement links TRBV4-3 to TRBJ2-3; the match to TRBD2 covers 7 bases. Losses at the gene ends were 1 base for V and 0 bases for J; bases not matched to a gene: 7. Germline V gene lookup returns CDR1 LGHNA and CDR2 YSLEER. CDR3 length: 17 residues.

The DNA of the CDR3 is TGTGCCAGCAGTTTCGGCTGGGCCTCGGGCACTGAAGCTTTCTTT. Translation gives CASSFGWASGTEAFF. The genes are TRBV27 and TRBJ1-1; no reliable D call. Trimming stripped 3 bases from V and 4 bases from J, with 15 bases between. CDR1 and CDR2 from the germline V gene are MNHEY and SMNVEV (reference sequence). The CDR3 length is 15 residues.

The chain recombines TRBV19 with TRBJ1-2; possibly TRBD1 for D (5 bases). Germline V gene lookup returns CDR1 LNHDA and CDR2 SQIVND (reference sequence). V was pared by 6 bases and J by 2 bases, with 13 bases between. The length of the CDR3 is 14 residues. CDR3 amino acids: CASSLRGDNYGYTF. CDR3 bases: TGTGCCAGTAGCCTCCGGGGGGACAACTATGGCTACACCTTC.

The chain carries TRBV5-1 and TRBJ1-3, with a weak D call TRBD1 (6 bases). This CDR3 has 19 residues. Germline V gene lookup returns CDR1 SGHRS and CDR2 YFSETQ. Trimming shortened V by 0 bases and J by 4 bases, and 23 bases separated the two germline ends. The DNA of the CDR3 is TGCGCCAGCAGCTTGGCCGCTATCCCAACAGGGCTTTCGGGAAACACCATATATTTT. This translates into CASSLAAIPTGLSGNTIYF.

The chain recombines TRBV5-1 with TRBJ2-7, with D uncertain. CDR1 is SGHRS and CDR2 is YFSETQ in the germline V gene. Trimming took 2 bases from V and 4 from J, leaving 10 bases between them. There are 13 residues in the CDR3. The chain's CDR3 is CASSFTDGYEQYF. DNA of the CDR3: TGCGCCAGCAGCTTCACCGACGGGTACGAGCAGTACTTC. Looking up the rest from reference TRBV5-1 and TRBJ2-7 gives the full variable domain: KAGVTQTPRYLIKTRGQQVTLSCSPISGHRSVSWYQQTPGQGLQFLFEYFSETQRNKGNFPGRFSGRQFSNSRSEMNVSTLELGDSALYLCASSFTDGYEQYFGPGTRLTVT.

This sequence joins TRBV9 and TRBJ2-7; 8 bases are shared with TRBD1. CDR1 is SGDLS, CDR2 YYNGEE, per germline. Unmatched junction bases numbered 15, after V lost 4 bases and J lost 3 bases. The CDR3 covers 17 residues. Here the CDR3 DNA reads TGTGCCAGCAGCCCAAGGACAGGGCTGACCACCTTCTACGAGCAGTACTTC. Translated, it gives CASSPRTGLTTFYEQYF.